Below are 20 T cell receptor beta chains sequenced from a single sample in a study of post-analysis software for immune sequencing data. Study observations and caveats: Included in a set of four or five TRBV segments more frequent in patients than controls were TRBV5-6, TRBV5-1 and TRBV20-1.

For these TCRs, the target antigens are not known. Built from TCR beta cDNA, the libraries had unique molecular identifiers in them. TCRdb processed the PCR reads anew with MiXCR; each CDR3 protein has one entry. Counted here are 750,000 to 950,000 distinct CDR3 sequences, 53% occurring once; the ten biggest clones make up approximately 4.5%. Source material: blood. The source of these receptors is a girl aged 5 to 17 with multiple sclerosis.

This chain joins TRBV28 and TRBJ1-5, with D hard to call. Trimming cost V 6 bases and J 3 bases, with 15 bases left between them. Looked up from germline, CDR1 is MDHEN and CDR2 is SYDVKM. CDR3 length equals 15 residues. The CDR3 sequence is CASRVPAGPNQPQHF. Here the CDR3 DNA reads TGTGCCAGCAGGGTCCCCGCAGGACCCAATCAGCCCCAGCATTTT.

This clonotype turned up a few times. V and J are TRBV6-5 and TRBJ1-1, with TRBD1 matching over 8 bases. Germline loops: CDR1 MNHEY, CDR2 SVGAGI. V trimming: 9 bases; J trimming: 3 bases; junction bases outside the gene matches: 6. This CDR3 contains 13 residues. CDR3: CASSGTGDTEAFF. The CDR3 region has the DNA TGTGCCAGTTCGGGGACAGGCGACACTGAAGCTTTCTTT.

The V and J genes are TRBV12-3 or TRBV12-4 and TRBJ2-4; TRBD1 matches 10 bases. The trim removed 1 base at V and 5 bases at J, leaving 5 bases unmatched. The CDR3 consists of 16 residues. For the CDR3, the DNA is TGTGCCAGCAGTTTAGGGTGGGACAGGGGCCAAAACATTCAGTACTTC. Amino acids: CASSLGWDRGQNIQYF.

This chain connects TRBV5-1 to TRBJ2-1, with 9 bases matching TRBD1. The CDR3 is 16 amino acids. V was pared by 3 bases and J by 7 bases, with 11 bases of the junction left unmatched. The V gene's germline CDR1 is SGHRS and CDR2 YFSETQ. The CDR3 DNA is TGCGCCAGCAGCTGGCCGGGACAGGGAGTGTCAAATGAGCAGTTCTTC. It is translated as CASSWPGQGVSNEQFF. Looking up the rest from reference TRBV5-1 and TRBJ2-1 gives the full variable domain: KAGVTQTPRYLIKTRGQQVTLSCSPISGHRSVSWYQQTPGQGLQFLFEYFSETQRNKGNFPGRFSGRQFSNSRSEMNVSTLELGDSALYLCASSWPGQGVSNEQFFGPGTRLTVL.

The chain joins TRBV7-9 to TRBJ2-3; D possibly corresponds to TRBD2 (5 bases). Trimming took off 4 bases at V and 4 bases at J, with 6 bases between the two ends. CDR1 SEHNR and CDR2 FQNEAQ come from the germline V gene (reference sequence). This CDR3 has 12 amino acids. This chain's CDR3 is CASSSEADTQYF. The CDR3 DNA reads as TGTGCCAGCAGCTCGGAGGCAGATACGCAGTATTTT.

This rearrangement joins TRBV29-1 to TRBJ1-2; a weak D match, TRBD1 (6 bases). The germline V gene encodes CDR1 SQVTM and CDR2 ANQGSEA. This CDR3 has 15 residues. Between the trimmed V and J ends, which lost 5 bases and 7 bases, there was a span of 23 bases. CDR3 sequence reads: CSVKPLLTGRSGYTF. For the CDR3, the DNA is TGCAGCGTTAAACCGCTATTAACAGGGCGCTCTGGCTACACCTTC.

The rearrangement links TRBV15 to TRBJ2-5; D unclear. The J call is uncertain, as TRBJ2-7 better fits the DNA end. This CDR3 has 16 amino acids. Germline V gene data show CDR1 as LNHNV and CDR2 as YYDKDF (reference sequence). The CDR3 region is CATSAGRLEEGHEQYF. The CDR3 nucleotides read TGTGCCACCAGCGCCGGACGTCTCGAGGAAGGCCACGAGCAGTACTTC.

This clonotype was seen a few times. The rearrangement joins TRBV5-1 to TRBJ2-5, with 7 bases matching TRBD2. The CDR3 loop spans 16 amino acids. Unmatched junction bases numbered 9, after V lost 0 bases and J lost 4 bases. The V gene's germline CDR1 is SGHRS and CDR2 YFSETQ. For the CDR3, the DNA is TGCGCCAGCAGCTTGGCCCTAGGACTAGTATCAGAGACCCAGTACTTC. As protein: CASSLALGLVSETQYF.

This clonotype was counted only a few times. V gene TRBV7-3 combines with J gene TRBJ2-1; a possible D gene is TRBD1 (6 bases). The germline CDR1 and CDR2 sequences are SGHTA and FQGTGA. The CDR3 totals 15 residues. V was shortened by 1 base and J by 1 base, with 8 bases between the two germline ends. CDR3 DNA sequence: TGTGCCAGCAGCTTAATCCAGGGGTCCTACAATGAGCAGTTCTTC. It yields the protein CASSLIQGSYNEQFF.

The chain's CDR3 is CSVRAGVDLSYNEQFF. DNA of the CDR3: TGCAGCGTTCGCGCGGGGGTCGACCTTTCCTACAATGAGCAGTTCTTC. The chain joins TRBV29-1 to TRBJ2-1; 7 bases line up with TRBD2. Germline CDR1 reads SQVTM; CDR2 reads ANQGSEA. The CDR3 length is 16 residues. V trimming: 5 bases; J trimming: 1 base; junction bases outside the gene matches: 11.

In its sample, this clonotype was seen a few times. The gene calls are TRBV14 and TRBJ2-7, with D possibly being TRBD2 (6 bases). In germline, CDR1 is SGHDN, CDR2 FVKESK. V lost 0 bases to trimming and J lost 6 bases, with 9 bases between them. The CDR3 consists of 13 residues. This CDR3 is CASSQELGGEQYF. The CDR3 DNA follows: TGTGCCAGCAGCCAAGAGCTGGGGGGCGAGCAGTACTTC.

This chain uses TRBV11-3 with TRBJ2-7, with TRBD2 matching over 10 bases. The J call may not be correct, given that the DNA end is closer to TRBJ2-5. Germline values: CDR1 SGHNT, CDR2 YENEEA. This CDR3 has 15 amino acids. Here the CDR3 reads CASSSPSSGGETQYF. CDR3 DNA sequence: TGTGCCAGCAGTTCCCCTTCTAGCGGGGGAGAGACCCAGTACTTC.

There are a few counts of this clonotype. CDR3 sequence: CASSPPDLGQETQYF. The DNA of the CDR3 is TGTGCCAGCAGCCCTCCGGATCTCGGGCAAGAGACCCAGTACTTC. V is TRBV7-9 and J is TRBJ2-5; D unresolved. Deletions cut 5 bases from V and 2 bases from J, with 15 bases between. The germline V gene has CDR1 SEHNR and CDR2 FQNEAQ (reference sequence). This CDR3 has 15 residues.

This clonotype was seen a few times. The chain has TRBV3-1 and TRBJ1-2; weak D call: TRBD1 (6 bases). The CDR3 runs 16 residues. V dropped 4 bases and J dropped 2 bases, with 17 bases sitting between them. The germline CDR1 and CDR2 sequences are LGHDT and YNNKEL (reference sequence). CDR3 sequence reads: CASSPRGPSPNYGYTF. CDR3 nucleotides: TGTGCCAGCAGCCCCAGGGGCCCAAGCCCCAACTATGGCTACACCTTC.

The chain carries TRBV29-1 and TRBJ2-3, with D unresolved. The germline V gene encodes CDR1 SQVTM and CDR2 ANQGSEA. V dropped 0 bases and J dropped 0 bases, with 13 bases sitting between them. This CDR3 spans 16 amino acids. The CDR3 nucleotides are TGCAGCGTTGAAGATCGGTTTTCTGGGAGCACAGATACGCAGTATTTT. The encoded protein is CSVEDRFSGSTDTQYF.

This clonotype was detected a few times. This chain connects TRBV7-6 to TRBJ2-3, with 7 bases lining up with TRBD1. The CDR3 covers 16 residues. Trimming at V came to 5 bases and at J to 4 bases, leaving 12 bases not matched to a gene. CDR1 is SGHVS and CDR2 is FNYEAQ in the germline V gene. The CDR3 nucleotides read TGTGCCAGCAGCCCCGCACTTGACAGGGTAGCAGATACGCAGTATTTT. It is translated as CASSPALDRVADTQYF.

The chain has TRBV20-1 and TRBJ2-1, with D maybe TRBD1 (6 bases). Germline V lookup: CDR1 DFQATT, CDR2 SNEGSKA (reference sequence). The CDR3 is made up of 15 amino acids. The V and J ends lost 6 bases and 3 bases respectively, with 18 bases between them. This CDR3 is CSARMGAFLYNEQFF. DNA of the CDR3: TGCAGTGCCCGGATGGGGGCCTTTCTCTACAATGAGCAGTTCTTC.

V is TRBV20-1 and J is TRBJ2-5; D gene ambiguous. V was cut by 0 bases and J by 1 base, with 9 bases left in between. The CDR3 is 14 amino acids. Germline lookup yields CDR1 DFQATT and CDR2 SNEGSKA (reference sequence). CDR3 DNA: TGCAGTGCTAGAGACGAGAAACGCCAAGAGACCCAGTACTTC. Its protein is CSARDEKRQETQYF.

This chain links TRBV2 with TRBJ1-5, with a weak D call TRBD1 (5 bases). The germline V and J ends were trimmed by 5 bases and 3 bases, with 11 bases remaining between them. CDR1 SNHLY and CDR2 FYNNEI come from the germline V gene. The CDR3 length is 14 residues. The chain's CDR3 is CASSHGAVNQPQHF. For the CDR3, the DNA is TGTGCCAGCAGTCATGGGGCAGTCAATCAGCCCCAGCATTTT.

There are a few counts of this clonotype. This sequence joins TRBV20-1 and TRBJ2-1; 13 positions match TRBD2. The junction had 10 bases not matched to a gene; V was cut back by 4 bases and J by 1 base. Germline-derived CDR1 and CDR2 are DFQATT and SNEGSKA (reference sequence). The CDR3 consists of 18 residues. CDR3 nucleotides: TGCAGTGCTACCCGGACTAGCGGGGGACCCCCTTCCTACAATGAGCAGTTCTTC. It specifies CSATRTSGGPPSYNEQFF.